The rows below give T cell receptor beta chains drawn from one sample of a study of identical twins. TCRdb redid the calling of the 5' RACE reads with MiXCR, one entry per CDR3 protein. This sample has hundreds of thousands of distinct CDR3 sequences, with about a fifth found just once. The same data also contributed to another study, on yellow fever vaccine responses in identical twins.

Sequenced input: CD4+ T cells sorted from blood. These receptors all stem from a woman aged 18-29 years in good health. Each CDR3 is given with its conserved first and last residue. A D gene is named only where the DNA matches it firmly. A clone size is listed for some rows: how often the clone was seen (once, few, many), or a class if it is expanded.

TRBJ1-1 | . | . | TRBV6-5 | CASSYSRKNTEAFF | TGTGCCAGCAGTTACTCGAGGAAGAACACTGAAGCTTTCTTT
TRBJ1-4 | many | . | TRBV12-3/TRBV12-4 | CASSPGGNNEKLFF | TGTGCCAGCAGTCCCGGGGGGAATAATGAAAAACTGTTTTTT
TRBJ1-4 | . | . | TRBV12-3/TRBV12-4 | CASRRGTEGIGELFF | TGTGCCAGCAGGCGAGGGACGGAGGGTATCGGGGAACTGTTTTTT
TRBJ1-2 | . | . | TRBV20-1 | CSASGLYGYTF | TGCAGTGCTAGCGGGCTTTATGGCTACACCTTC
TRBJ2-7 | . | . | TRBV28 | CASNSEGPYEQYF | TGTGCCAGCAACTCCGAAGGACCCTACGAGCAGTACTTC
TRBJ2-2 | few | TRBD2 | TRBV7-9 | CASSRGLAGATGELFF | TGTGCCAGCAGTAGAGGACTAGCGGGGGCCACCGGGGAGCTGTTTTTT
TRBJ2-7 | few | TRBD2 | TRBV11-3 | CASSSTLAGVNYEQYF | TGTGCCAGCAGCTCCACTCTAGCGGGAGTTAACTACGAGCAGTACTTC
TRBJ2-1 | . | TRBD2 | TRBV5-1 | CASRTQSGLAGPYNEQFF | TGCGCCAGCCGAACCCAGTCCGGACTAGCGGGACCGTACAATGAGCAGTTCTTC
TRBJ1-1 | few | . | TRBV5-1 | CASSLSGPNTEAFF | TGCGCCAGCAGCTTGTCAGGCCCCAACACTGAAGCTTTCTTT
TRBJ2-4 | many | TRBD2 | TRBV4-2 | CASSQDRIAGLADQNIQYF | TGTGCCAGCAGCCAAGATCGTATAGCCGGACTAGCGGATCAAAACATTCAGTACTTC
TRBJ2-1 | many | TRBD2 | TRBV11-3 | CASSLRGLAAYNEQFF | TGTGCCAGCAGCTTAAGGGGACTAGCGGCGTACAATGAGCAGTTCTTC
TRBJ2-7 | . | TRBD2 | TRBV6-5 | CASSSPSGTGYEQYF | TGTGCCAGCAGTTCCCCTAGCGGGACCGGTTACGAGCAGTACTTC
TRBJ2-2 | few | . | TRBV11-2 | CASSPRDLASGELFF | TGTGCCAGCAGCCCCCGGGACTTAGCCTCCGGGGAGCTGTTTTTT
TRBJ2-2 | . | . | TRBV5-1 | CASSGTETGELFF | TGCGCCAGCAGCGGGACGGAGACCGGGGAGCTGTTTTTT
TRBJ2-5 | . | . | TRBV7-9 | CASSWYSGRKETQYF | TGTGCCAGCAGTTGGTACTCGGGACGGAAAGAGACCCAGTACTTC
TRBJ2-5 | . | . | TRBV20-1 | CSARDWAVGGYF | TGCAGTGCTAGAGACTGGGCGGTAGGGGGGTACTTC
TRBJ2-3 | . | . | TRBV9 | CASSVRDTVVGDTQYF | TGTGCCAGCAGCGTAAGGGATACCGTAGTGGGAGATACGCAGTATTTT
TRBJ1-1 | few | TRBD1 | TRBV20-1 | CSASPIGGQNEAFF | TGCAGTGCTAGTCCGATAGGGGGACAGAATGAAGCTTTCTTT
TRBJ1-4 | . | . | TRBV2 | CASRRGGANEKLFF | TGTGCCAGCAGACGGGGCGGGGCTAATGAAAAACTGTTTTTT
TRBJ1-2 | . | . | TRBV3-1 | CASSQSTNYGYTF | TGTGCCAGCAGCCAAAGTACTAACTATGGCTACACCTTC
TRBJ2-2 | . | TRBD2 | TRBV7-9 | CASRPLAGPTGELFF | TGTGCCAGCAGGCCACTAGCGGGCCCCACCGGGGAGCTGTTTTTT
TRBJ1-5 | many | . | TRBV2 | CASSGEGVSNQPQHF | TGTGCCAGCAGTGGTGAGGGGGTTAGCAATCAGCCCCAGCATTTT
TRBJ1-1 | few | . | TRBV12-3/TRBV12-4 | CASRSWGPSNTEAFF | TGTGCCAGCAGATCCTGGGGACCCTCGAACACTGAAGCTTTCTTT
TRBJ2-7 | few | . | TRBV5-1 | CASSLDPGVSYEQYF | TGCGCCAGCAGCTTGGACCCGGGAGTGTCCTACGAGCAGTACTTC
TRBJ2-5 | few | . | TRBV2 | CATSGARETQYF | TGTGCCACCTCAGGGGCTCGGGAGACCCAGTACTTC
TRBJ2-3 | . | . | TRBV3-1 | CASSQPLGDTQYF | TGTGCCAGCAGCCAGCCTCTAGGAGATACGCAGTATTTT
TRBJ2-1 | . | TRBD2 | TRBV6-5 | CASSYEVAGPDEQFF | TGTGCCAGCAGTTACGAGGTAGCGGGCCCGGATGAGCAGTTCTTC
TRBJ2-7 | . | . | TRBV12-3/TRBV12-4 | CASSFLRGGITYEQYF | TGTGCCAGCAGTTTTTTGCGGGGCGGTATCACCTACGAGCAGTACTTC
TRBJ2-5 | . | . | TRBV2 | CASSEGIGETQYF | TGTGCCAGCAGTGAAGGGATTGGAGAGACCCAGTACTTC